This T cell receptor beta chain was identified during a study of cytomegalovirus exposure and HLA in healthy donors. PCR involved 60 Vbeta and 13 Jbeta primers. The protocol was immunoSEQ multiplex PCR, while the TCRdb copy is restricted to in-frame clones and leaves out a portion. The table records approximately 70,000 clones, roughly 80% of them present only once. Germline values: CDR1 GTSNPN, CDR2 SVGIG (reference sequence). Deletions cut 3 bases from V and 11 bases from J, with 22 bases between. The CDR3 is made up of 15 amino acids. Study-wide points: Available immune exposure information covered CMV serostatus only. A later analysis reportedly found fewer N-insertions in an Asian-associated ancestry cluster than the approximately 670-donor mean.

About this clone: Its target is not known.

The origin of this receptor is a woman aged 25 to 39 in good health and CMV-seropositive. The rearrangement links TRBV30 to TRBJ1-4, with D uncertain. The sample consisted of PBMCs. CDR3 sequence: CAWRAFGLGGHKLFF. CDR3 DNA sequence: TGTGCCTGGAGGGCCTTCGGGCTAGGCGGGCACAAACTGTTTTTT.